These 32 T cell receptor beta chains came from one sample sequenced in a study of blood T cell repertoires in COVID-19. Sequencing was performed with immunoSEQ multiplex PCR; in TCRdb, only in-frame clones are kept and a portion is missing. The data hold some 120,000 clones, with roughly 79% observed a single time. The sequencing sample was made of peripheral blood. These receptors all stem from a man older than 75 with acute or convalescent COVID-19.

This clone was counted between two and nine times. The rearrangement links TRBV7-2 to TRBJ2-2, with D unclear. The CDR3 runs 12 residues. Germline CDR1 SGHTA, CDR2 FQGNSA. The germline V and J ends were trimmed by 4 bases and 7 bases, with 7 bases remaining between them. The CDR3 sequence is CASSSDFGELFF. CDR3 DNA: TGTGCCAGCAGCTCAGATTTCGGGGAGCTGTTTTTT.

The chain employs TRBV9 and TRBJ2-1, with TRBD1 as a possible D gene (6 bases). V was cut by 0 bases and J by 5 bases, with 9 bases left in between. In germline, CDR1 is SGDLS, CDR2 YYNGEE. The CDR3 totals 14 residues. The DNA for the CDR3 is TGTGCCAGCAGCGTAGGGGGGCTGAACAATGAGCAGTTCTTC. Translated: CASSVGGLNNEQFF.

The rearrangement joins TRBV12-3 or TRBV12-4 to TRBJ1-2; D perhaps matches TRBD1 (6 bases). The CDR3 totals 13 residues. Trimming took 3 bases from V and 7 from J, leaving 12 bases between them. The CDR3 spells CASSFQGRAGYTF. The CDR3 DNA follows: TGTGCCAGCAGTTTTCAGGGGAGGGCTGGCTACACCTTC.

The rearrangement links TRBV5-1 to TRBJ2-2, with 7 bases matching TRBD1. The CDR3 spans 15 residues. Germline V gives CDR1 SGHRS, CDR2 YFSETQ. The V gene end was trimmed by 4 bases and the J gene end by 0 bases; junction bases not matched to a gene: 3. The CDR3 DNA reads TGCGCCAGCAGCGACGGGACAGCGAACACCGGGGAGCTGTTTTTT. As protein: CASSDGTANTGELFF. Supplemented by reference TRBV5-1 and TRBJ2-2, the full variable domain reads KAGVTQTPRYLIKTRGQQVTLSCSPISGHRSVSWYQQTPGQGLQFLFEYFSETQRNKGNFPGRFSGRQFSNSRSEMNVSTLELGDSALYLCASSDGTANTGELFFGEGSRLTVL.

Written as DNA, the CDR3 is TGCGCCAGCAGCTACACACCGGGAGATCAAGAGACCCAGTACTTC. It specifies CASSYTPGDQETQYF. The rearrangement links TRBV5-1 to TRBJ2-5; D is possibly TRBD2 (6 bases). The CDR3 runs to 15 residues. Germline V gene data show CDR1 as SGHRS and CDR2 as YFSETQ. Trimming pared 3 bases from V and 2 bases from J, leaving 14 bases between.

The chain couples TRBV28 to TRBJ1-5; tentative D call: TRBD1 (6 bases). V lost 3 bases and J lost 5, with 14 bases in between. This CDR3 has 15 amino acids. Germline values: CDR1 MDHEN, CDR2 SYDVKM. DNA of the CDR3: TGTGCCAGCAGTTTGGGGGGGCAGACCTATCAGCCCCAGCATTTT. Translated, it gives CASSLGGQTYQPQHF.

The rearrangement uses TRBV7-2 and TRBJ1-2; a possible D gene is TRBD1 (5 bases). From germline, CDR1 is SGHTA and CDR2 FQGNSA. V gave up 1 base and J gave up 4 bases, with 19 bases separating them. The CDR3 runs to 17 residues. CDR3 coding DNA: TGTGCCAGCAGCTTAGGGATCAATGGGGGGGTTCGCTATGGCTACACCTTC. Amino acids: CASSLGINGGVRYGYTF.

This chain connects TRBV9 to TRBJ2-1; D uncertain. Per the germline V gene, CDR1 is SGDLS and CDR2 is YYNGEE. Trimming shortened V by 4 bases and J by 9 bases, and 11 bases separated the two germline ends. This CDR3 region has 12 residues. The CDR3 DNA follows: TGTGCCAGCAGCCTCGACCCGGGTGAGCAGTTCTTC. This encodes CASSLDPGEQFF.

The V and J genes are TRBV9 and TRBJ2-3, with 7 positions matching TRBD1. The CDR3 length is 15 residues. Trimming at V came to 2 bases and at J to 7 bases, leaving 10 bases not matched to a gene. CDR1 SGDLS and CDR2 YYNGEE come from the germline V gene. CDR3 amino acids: CASSVRDSLTNTQYF. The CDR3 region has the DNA TGTGCCAGCAGCGTCCGGGACAGCCTTACTAATACGCAGTATTTT.

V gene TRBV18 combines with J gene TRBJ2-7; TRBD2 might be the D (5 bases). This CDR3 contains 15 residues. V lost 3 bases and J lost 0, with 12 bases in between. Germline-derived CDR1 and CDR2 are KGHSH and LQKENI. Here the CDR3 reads CASSPAGTSSYEQYF. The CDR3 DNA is TGTGCCAGCTCACCCGCCGGAACTAGCTCCTACGAGCAGTACTTC.

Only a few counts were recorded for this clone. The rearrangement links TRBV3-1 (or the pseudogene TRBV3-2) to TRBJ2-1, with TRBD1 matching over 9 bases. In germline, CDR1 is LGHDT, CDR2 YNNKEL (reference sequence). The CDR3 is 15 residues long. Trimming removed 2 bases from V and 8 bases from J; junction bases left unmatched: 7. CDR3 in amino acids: CASSQTGTGTDEQFF. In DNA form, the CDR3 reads TGTGCCAGCAGCCAAACCGGGACAGGGACCGATGAGCAGTTCTTC.

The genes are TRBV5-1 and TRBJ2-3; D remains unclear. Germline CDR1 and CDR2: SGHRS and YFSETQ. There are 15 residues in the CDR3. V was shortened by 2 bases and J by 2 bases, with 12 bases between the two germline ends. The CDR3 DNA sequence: TGCGCCAGCAGCTTTCTCCTCTACCCCACAGATACGCAGTATTTT. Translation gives CASSFLLYPTDTQYF. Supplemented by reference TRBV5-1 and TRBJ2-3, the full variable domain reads KAGVTQTPRYLIKTRGQQVTLSCSPISGHRSVSWYQQTPGQGLQFLFEYFSETQRNKGNFPGRFSGRQFSNSRSEMNVSTLELGDSALYLCASSFLLYPTDTQYFGPGTRLTVL.

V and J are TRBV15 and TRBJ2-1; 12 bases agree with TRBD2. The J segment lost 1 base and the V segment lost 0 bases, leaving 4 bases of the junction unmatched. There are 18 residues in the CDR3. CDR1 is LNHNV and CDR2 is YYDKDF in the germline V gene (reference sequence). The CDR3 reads CATSRELAGGDSYNEQFF. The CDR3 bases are TGTGCCACCAGCAGAGAACTAGCGGGGGGAGATTCCTACAATGAGCAGTTCTTC.

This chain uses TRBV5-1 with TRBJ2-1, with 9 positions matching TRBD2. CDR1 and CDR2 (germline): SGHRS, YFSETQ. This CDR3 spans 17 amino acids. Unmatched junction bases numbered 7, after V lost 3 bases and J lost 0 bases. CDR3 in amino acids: CASSSRLADSSYNEQFF. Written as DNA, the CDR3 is TGCGCCAGCAGCTCGCGACTAGCGGATAGCTCCTACAATGAGCAGTTCTTC.

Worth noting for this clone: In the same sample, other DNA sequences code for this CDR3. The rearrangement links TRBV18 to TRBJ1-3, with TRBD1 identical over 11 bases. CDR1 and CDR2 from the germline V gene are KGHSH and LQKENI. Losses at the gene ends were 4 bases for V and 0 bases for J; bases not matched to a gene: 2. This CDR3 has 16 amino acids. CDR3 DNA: TGTGCCAGCTCACTTGGGACAGGGGGCTCTGGAAACACCATATATTTT. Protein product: CASSLGTGGSGNTIYF.

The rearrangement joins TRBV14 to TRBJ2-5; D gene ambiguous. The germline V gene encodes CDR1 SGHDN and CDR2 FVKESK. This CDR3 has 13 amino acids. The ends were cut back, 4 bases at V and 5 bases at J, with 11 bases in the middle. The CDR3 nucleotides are TGTGCCAGCAGCCCCAGACTGCAGGAGACCCAGTACTTC. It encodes CASSPRLQETQYF.

CDR3 nucleotides: TGTGCCACCAGTGATTGGGGGGGGCGGCTGTTCTTC. This encodes CATSDWGGRLFF. The chain combines TRBV24-1 with TRBJ2-1, with D perhaps matching TRBD2 (7 bases). Looked up from germline, CDR1 is KGHDR and CDR2 is SFDVKD. This CDR3 has 12 amino acids. The V and J ends lost 2 bases and 15 bases respectively, with 13 bases between them.

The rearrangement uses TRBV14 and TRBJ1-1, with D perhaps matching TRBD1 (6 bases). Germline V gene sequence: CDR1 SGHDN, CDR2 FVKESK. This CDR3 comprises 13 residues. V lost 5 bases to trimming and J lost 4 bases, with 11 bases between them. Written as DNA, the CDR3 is TGTGCCAGCAGCGAACAGGGAGTCACTGAAGCTTTCTTT. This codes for CASSEQGVTEAFF.

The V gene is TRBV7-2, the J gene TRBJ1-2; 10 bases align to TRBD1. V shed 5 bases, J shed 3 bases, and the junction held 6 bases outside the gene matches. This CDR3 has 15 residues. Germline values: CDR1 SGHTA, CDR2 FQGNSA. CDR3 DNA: TGTGCCAGCAGCCTAAGACAGGGGGCTGACTATGGCTACACCTTC. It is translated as CASSLRQGADYGYTF.

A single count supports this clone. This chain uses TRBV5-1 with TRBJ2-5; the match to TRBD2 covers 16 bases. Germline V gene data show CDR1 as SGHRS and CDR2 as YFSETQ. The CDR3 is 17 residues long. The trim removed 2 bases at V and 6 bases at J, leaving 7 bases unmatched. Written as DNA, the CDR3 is TGCGCCAGCAGCTTTGGGACTAGCGGGGGGGCAGCTCAGACCCAGTACTTC. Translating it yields CASSFGTSGGAAQTQYF.

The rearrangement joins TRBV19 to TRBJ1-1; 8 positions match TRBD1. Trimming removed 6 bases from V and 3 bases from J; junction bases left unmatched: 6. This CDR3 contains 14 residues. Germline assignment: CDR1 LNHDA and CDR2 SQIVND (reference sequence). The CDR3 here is CASRNRGADTEAFF. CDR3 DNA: TGTGCCAGTAGGAACAGGGGGGCGGACACTGAAGCTTTCTTT.

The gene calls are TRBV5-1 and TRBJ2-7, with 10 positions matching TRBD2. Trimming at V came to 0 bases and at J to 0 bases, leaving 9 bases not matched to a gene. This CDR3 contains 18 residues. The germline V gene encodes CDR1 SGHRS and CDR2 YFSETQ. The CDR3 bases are TGCGCCAGCAGCTTGGATCTAGCGGGGGTGTATACCTCCTACGAGCAGTACTTC. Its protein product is CASSLDLAGVYTSYEQYF.

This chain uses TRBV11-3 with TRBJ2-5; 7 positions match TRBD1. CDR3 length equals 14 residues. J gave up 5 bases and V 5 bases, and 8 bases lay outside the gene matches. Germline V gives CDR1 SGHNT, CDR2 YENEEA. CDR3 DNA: TGTGCCAGCAGCGCAGGCACAGGGGAGGAGACCCAGTACTTC. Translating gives CASSAGTGEETQYF. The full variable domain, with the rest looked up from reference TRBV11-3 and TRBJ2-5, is EAGVVQSPRYKIIEKKQPVAFWCNPISGHNTLYWYLQNLGQGPELLIRYENEEAVDDSQLPKDRFSAERLKGVDSTLKIQPAELGDSAVYLCASSAGTGEETQYFGPGTRLLVL.

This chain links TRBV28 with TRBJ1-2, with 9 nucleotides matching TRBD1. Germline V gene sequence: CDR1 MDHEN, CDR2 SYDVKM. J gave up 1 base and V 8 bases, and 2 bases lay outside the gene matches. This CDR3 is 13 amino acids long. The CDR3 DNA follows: TGTGCCAGCCGGACAGGGGTTAACTATGGCTACACCTTC. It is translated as CASRTGVNYGYTF.

As DNA, the CDR3 is TGTGCCAGCAGTTTTAGTACAGCTACTCAGCCCCAGCATTTT. Protein sequence: CASSFSTATQPQHF. The rearrangement uses TRBV28 and TRBJ1-5; D is unclear. Trimming took 3 bases from V and 6 from J, leaving 12 bases between them. The germline V gene has CDR1 MDHEN and CDR2 SYDVKM. The CDR3 covers 14 residues.

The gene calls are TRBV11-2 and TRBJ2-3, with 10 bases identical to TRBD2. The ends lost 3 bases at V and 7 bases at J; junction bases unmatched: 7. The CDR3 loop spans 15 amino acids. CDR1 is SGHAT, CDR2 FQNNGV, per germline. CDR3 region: CASSLGIAGGHTQYF. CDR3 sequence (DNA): TGTGCCAGCAGCTTGGGAATAGCGGGGGGCCATACGCAGTATTTT.

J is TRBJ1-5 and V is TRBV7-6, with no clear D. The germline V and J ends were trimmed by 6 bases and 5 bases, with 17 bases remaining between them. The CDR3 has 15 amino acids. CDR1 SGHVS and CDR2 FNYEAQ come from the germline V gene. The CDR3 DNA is TGTGCCAGCAGTAGGGCCCAGGAGGGATATCAGCCCCAGCATTTT. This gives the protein CASSRAQEGYQPQHF. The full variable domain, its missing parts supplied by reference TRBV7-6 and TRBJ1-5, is GAGVSQSPRYKVTKRGQDVALRCDPISGHVSLYWYRQALGQGPEFLTYFNYEAQQDKSGLPNDRFSAERPEGSISTLTIQRTEQRDSAMYRCASSRAQEGYQPQHFGDGTRLSIL.

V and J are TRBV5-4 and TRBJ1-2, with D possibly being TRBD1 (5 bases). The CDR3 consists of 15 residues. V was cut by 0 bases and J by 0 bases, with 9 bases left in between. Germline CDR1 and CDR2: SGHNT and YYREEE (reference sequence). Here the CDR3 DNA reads TGTGCCAGCAGCTTGGCGACAGATACTAACTATGGCTACACCTTC. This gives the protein CASSLATDTNYGYTF.

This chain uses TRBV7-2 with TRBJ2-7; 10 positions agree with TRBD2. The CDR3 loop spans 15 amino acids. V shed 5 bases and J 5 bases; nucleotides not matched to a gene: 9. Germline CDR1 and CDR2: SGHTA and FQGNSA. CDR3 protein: CASSPRASGGDEQYF. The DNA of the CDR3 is TGTGCCAGCAGCCCAAGGGCTAGCGGGGGCGACGAGCAGTACTTC.

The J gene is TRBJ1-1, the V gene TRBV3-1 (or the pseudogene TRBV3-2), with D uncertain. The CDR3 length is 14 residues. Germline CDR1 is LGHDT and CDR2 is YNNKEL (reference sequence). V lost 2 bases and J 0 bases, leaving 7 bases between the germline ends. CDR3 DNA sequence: TGTGCCAGCAGCCAAAACACAGTGAACACTGAAGCTTTCTTT. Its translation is CASSQNTVNTEAFF.

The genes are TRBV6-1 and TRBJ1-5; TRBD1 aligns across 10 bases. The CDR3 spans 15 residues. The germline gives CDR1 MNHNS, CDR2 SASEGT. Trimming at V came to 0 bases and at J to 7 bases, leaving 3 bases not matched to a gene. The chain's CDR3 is CASSEATGGGQPQHF. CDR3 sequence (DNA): TGTGCCAGCAGTGAAGCGACAGGGGGCGGCCAGCCCCAGCATTTT.

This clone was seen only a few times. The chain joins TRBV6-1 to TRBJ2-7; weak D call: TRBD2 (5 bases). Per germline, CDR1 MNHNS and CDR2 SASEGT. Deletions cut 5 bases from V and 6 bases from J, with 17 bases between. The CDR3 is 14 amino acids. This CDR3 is CASSFAEVNVEQYF. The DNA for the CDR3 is TGTGCCAGCAGTTTCGCGGAGGTCAACGTCGAGCAGTACTTC.